The present T cell receptor (beta chain) was sequenced within a study of T cell changes during pregnancy in multiple sclerosis. Some clones are missing from TCRdb's copy, which holds only in-frame ones; the method was immunoSEQ multiplex PCR. The sample holds 35,000 to 50,000 clones; 80% to 90% are singletons and the top ten take about 1%. This clone has a single count. The clonotype originates from a female donor with multiple sclerosis, enrolled in a pregnancy study. The specimen was CD4+ T cells from peripheral blood mononuclear cells, collected after pregnancy.

The CDR3 coding sequence is TGTGCCAGTAGTATACTAGCGGGAACCGGGGAGCTGTTTTTT. As protein: CASSILAGTGELFF. This chain connects TRBV19 to TRBJ2-2, with TRBD2 matching 9 bases. Germline values: CDR1 LNHDA, CDR2 SQIVND (reference sequence). There are 14 residues in the CDR3. The ends lost 2 bases at V and 5 bases at J; junction bases unmatched: 0.